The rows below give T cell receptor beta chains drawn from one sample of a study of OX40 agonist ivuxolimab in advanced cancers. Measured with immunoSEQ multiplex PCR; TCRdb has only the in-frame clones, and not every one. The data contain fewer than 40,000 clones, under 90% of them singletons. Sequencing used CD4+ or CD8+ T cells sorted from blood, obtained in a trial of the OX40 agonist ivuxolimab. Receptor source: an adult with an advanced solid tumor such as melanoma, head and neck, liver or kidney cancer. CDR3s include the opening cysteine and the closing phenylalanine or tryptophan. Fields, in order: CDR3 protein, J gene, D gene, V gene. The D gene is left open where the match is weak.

CASSAGPTQHF | TRBJ1-5 | NA | TRBV2
CASSSGSAGNTIYF | TRBJ1-3 | NA | TRBV28
CASSEARAKNIQYF | TRBJ2-4 | NA | TRBV2
CASSITSGRAVEQFF | TRBJ2-1 | TRBD2 | TRBV19
CASSSRISTNEKLFF | TRBJ1-4 | NA | TRBV19
CASSPTNGELFF | TRBJ2-2 | NA | TRBV7-2
CASSLAVSSGQPQHF | TRBJ1-5 | NA | TRBV7-2
CASSLAGFYEQYF | TRBJ2-7 | NA | TRBV7-2
CASSLHRKNTEAFF | TRBJ1-1 | NA | TRBV28
CASSSSAGTEAFF | TRBJ1-1 | NA | TRBV13
CASRRVVNTEAFF | TRBJ1-1 | NA | TRBV5-5
CASSEAGRGETQYF | TRBJ2-5 | NA | TRBV6-1
CASSPGVRDTQYF | TRBJ2-3 | NA | TRBV18
CASSLTGDLYGYTF | TRBJ1-2 | TRBD1 | TRBV7-2
CASSVAPFSKGGADTQYF | TRBJ2-3 | NA | TRBV9
CASSSQRADTQYF | TRBJ2-3 | NA | TRBV13
CASSFSREQYF | TRBJ2-7 | NA | TRBV7-8
CASSQGLAGVWELFF | TRBJ2-2 | TRBD2 | TRBV14
CASSPVGGRRETQYF | TRBJ2-5 | NA | TRBV18
CASSPARVRYTDTQYF | TRBJ2-3 | NA | TRBV5-8
CASRGLAGTRETQYF | TRBJ2-5 | TRBD2 | TRBV19
CASSQVRRRNTEAFF | TRBJ1-1 | NA | TRBV4-3
CASSPQGGISGNTIYF | TRBJ1-3 | TRBD1 | TRBV7-2
CSAGDSSSYEQYF | TRBJ2-7 | NA | TRBV29-1
CASSRGQGPYEQYF | TRBJ2-7 | TRBD1 | TRBV7-2
CSVEGGSGRETQYF | TRBJ2-5 | TRBD2 | TRBV29-1
CASRRTGTRTFF | TRBJ1-1 | TRBD1 | TRBV6-5
CASSIGTSSGEQFF | TRBJ2-1 | TRBD2 | TRBV19
CASGLVSATEAFF | TRBJ1-1 | NA | TRBV12-5